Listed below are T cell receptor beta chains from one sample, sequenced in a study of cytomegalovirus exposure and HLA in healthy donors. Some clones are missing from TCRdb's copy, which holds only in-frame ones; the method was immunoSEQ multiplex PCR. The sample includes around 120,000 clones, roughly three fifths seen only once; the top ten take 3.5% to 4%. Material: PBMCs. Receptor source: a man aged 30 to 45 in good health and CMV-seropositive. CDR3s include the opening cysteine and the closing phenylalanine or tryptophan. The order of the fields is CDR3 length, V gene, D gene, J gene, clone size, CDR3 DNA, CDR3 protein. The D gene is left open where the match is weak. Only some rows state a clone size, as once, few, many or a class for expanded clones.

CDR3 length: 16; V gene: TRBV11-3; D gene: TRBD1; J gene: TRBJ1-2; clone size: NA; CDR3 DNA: TGCGCCAGCAGCAGAACCGGACAGGGGAGAAACTATGGCTACACCTTC; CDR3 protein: CASSRTGQGRNYGYTF
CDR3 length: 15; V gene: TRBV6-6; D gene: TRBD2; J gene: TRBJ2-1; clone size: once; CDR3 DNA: TGTGCCAGCAGTTCTAATAGCGGGTTTTACAATGAGCAGTTCTTC; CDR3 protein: CASSSNSGFYNEQFF
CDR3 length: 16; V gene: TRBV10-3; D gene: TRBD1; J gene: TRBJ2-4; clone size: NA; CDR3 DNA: TGTGCCATCAGTGAAGGACAGGGGTCGGCCAAAAACATTCAGTACTTC; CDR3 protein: CAISEGQGSAKNIQYF
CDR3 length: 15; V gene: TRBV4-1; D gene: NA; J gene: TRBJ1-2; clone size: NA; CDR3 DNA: TGCGCCAGCAGCCAAAGTCCTACCAATAGCTATGGCTACACCTTC; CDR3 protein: CASSQSPTNSYGYTF
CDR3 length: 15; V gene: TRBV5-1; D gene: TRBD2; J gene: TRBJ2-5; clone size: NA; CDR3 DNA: TGCGCCAGCAAAAGCGGCGGGGGGCTTAGAGAGACCCAGTACTTC; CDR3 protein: CASKSGGGLRETQYF
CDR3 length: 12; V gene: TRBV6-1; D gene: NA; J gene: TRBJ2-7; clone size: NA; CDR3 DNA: TGTGCCAGCAGTCGTCGGGTCCACGAGCAGTACTTC; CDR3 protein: CASSRRVHEQYF
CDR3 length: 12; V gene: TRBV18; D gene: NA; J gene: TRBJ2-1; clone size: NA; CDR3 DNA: TGTGCCAGCTCACCAGAGAGCAATGAGCAGTTCTTC; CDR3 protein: CASSPESNEQFF
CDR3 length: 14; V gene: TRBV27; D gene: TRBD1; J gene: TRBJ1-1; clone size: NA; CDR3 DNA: TGTGCCAGCAGTACCCTACAGGGGGAGACTGAAGCTTTCTTT; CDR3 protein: CASSTLQGETEAFF
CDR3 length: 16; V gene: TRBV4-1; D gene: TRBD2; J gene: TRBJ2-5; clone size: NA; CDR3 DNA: TGCGCCAGCAGCCAACAGCGGGGGGGCCCGGGAGAGACCCAGTACTTC; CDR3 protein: CASSQQRGGPGETQYF
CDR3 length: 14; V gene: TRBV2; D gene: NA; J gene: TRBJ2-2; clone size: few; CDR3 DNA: TGTGCCAGCAGGCGGGACAGATCCACCGGGGAGCTGTTTTTT; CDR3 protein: CASRRDRSTGELFF
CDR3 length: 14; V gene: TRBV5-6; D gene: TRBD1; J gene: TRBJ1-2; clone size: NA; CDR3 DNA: TGTGCCAGCAGCGGGGACAGAGGCAACTATGGCTACACCTTC; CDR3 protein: CASSGDRGNYGYTF
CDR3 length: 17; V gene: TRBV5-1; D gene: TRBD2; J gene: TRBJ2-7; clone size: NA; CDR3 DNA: TGCGCCAGCGCCCCTGGACTAGCGGGGGTAACCTCCTACGAGCAGTACTTC; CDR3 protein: CASAPGLAGVTSYEQYF
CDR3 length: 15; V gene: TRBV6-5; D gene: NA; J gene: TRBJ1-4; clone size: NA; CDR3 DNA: TGTGCCAGCAGTTACTCCCCGGGGGATAAAGAAAAACTGTTTTTT; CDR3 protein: CASSYSPGDKEKLFF
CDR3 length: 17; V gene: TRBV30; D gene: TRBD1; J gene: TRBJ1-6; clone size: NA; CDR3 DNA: TGTGCCTGGAGTGTACGGGGGACAGGGATGGGGAATTCACCCCTCCACTTT; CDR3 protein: CAWSVRGTGMGNSPLHF
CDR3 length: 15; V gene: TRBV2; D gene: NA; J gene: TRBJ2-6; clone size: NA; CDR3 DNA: TGTGCCAGCAACAGCGGTCTTTCTGGGGCCAACGTCCTGACTTTC; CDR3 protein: CASNSGLSGANVLTF
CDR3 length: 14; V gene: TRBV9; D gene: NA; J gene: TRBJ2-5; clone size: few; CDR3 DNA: TGTGCCAGCAGCGTCTACGGCGGGTTGGAGACCCAGTACTTC; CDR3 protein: CASSVYGGLETQYF
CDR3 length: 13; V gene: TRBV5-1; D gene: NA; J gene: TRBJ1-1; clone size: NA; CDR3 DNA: TGCGCCAGCAGCTTGGCTGGGCTCACTGAAGCTTTCTTT; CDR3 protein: CASSLAGLTEAFF
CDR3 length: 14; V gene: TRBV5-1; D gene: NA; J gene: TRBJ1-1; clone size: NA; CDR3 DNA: TGCGCCAGCAGCTTCACGGGGGGGGACACTGAAGCTTTCTTT; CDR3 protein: CASSFTGGDTEAFF
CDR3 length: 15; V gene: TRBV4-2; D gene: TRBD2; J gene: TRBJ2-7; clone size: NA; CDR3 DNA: TGTGCCAGCAGCCAAAGTCCTGGACTAGCGGGCGAGCAGTACTTC; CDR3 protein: CASSQSPGLAGEQYF
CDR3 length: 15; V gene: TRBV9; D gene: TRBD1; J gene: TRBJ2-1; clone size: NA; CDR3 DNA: TGTGCCAGCAGCGTAGTGAGGGGGCCCTACAATGAGCAGTTCTTC; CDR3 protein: CASSVVRGPYNEQFF
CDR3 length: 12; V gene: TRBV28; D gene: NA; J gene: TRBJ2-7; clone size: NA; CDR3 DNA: TGTGCCAGCAGAGGACAGCTCTACGAGCAGTACTTC; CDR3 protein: CASRGQLYEQYF